This entry describes one T cell receptor (beta chain). The source of the sample is a study of shared clonotypes between healthy human individuals. In the original workflow: ImmunoSEQ gave junction-only sequences without quality scores, so filtering differed. TCRdb's table, derived via immunoSEQ multiplex PCR, lists solely in-frame clones and lacks some. D and trimming were read from the DNA, whereas the V and J calls and clone size are those reported in that table. This sample carries 400,000 to 500,000 clones, roughly four fifths of them seen once, and the ten largest clones take approximately 13%. The sequence was obtained from a woman in her thirties or forties in good health. Some clones in this sample may be carry-over from other donors' samples. Sequencing was carried out using PBMCs.

In DNA, the CDR3 is TGTGCCAGCTCAGAGGGACTAGCGGATCTAGATACGCAGTATTTT. This translates into CASSEGLADLDTQYF. The chain is built from TRBV18 and TRBJ2-3; the match to TRBD2 covers 11 bases. The CDR3 is made up of 15 amino acids. Germline CDR1 KGHSH, CDR2 LQKENI. V shed 5 bases, J shed 5 bases, and the junction held 6 bases outside the gene matches.